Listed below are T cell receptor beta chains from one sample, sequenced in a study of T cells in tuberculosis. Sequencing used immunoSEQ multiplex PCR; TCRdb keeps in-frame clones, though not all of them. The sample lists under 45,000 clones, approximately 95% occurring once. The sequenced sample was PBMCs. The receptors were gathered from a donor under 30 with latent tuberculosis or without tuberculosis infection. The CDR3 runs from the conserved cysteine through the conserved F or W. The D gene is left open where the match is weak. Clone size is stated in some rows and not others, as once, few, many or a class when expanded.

CDR3 DNA: TGTGCCAGCAGCCCGGGGAATGAAAAACTGTTTTTT
CDR3 protein: CASSPGNEKLFF
clone size: .
V gene: TRBV7-9
J gene: TRBJ1-4
D gene: .

CDR3 DNA: TGTGCCAGCAGTGGCGAGGGCTCTGGAAACACCATATATTTT
CDR3 protein: CASSGEGSGNTIYF
clone size: .
V gene: TRBV27
J gene: TRBJ1-3
D gene: .

CDR3 DNA: TGTGCCAGCAGCTTAGAGGGACAAGGGCGCGGAAAACTGTTTTTT
CDR3 protein: CASSLEGQGRGKLFF
clone size: .
V gene: TRBV7-2
J gene: TRBJ1-4
D gene: .

CDR3 DNA: TGTGCCAGCAGTGAGGGACAGCGAAATTCACCCCTCCACTTT
CDR3 protein: CASSEGQRNSPLHF
clone size: .
V gene: TRBV6-1
J gene: TRBJ1-6
D gene: TRBD1

CDR3 DNA: TGCGCCAGCAGCTTGGCGGGGGTCCGGTACTTC
CDR3 protein: CASSLAGVRYF
clone size: .
V gene: TRBV5-1
J gene: TRBJ2-7
D gene: .

CDR3 DNA: TGTGCCAGCGGTCTAGGAGGATCCGAGACCCAGTACTTC
CDR3 protein: CASGLGGSETQYF
clone size: .
V gene: TRBV27
J gene: TRBJ2-5
D gene: .

CDR3 DNA: TGCGCCAGCAGCCAGGTACAGGGTGCCGGGGAGCTGTTTTTT
CDR3 protein: CASSQVQGAGELFF
clone size: .
V gene: TRBV4-3
J gene: TRBJ2-2
D gene: .

CDR3 DNA: TGTGCCAGCAGTTCCACCCGGACAGGAACTAATGAAAAACTGTTTTTT
CDR3 protein: CASSSTRTGTNEKLFF
clone size: .
V gene: TRBV28
J gene: TRBJ1-4
D gene: TRBD1

CDR3 DNA: TGTGCCTGGACGGACAGGGGCGGCGGGGAGCTGTTTTTT
CDR3 protein: CAWTDRGGGELFF
clone size: .
V gene: TRBV30
J gene: TRBJ2-2
D gene: TRBD1

CDR3 DNA: TGTGCCATCAGTGAAGAGAGCGTTGGGTTAGAGACCCAGTACTTC
CDR3 protein: CAISEESVGLETQYF
clone size: once
V gene: TRBV10-3
J gene: TRBJ2-5
D gene: .

CDR3 DNA: TGTGCCAGCACCCGGACAGGGGGCACTGAAGCTTTCTTT
CDR3 protein: CASTRTGGTEAFF
clone size: .
V gene: TRBV7-2
J gene: TRBJ1-1
D gene: TRBD1

CDR3 DNA: TGTGCCAGCAGCGAGACATCTAGCACAGATACGCAGTATTTT
CDR3 protein: CASSETSSTDTQYF
clone size: .
V gene: TRBV9
J gene: TRBJ2-3
D gene: .

CDR3 DNA: TGTGCCAGCAGTTACACCGACAGGAACACTGAAGCTTTCTTT
CDR3 protein: CASSYTDRNTEAFF
clone size: .
V gene: TRBV6-5
J gene: TRBJ1-1
D gene: .

CDR3 DNA: TGCGCCAGCAGGGATCTCAACCGGGGTACGGCGACCTACGAGCAGTACTTC
CDR3 protein: CASRDLNRGTATYEQYF
clone size: .
V gene: TRBV5-1
J gene: TRBJ2-7
D gene: .

CDR3 DNA: TGCGCCAGCAGCGTTCGAGGGGGCTACAACACCGGGGAGCTGTTTTTT
CDR3 protein: CASSVRGGYNTGELFF
clone size: once
V gene: TRBV4-1
J gene: TRBJ2-2
D gene: TRBD1

CDR3 DNA: TGTGCCAGCAGTGAGCATCTCGGGAGAGTCAATGAGCAGTTCTTC
CDR3 protein: CASSEHLGRVNEQFF
clone size: once
V gene: TRBV2
J gene: TRBJ2-1
D gene: .

CDR3 DNA: TGTGCCAGCAGCCCGACAGGCGCGGGCACTGAAGCTTTCTTT
CDR3 protein: CASSPTGAGTEAFF
clone size: .
V gene: TRBV11-3
J gene: TRBJ1-1
D gene: .

CDR3 DNA: TGTGCCAGCAGTGTAGCTAACCCTTCTGGGGCCAACGTCCTGACTTTC
CDR3 protein: CASSVANPSGANVLTF
clone size: .
V gene: TRBV9
J gene: TRBJ2-6
D gene: .

CDR3 DNA: TGTGCCAGCAGACTAGCGGTGAGCTCCTACAATGAGCAGTTCTTC
CDR3 protein: CASRLAVSSYNEQFF
clone size: once
V gene: TRBV27
J gene: TRBJ2-1
D gene: TRBD2

CDR3 DNA: TGTGCCTGGAGTGTCCTCGGGGGTCTAATCGGCCACGAGCAGTACTTC
CDR3 protein: CAWSVLGGLIGHEQYF
clone size: .
V gene: TRBV30
J gene: TRBJ2-7
D gene: .

CDR3 DNA: TGCAGCGTTGAAGATCGGCAGGCCCACAATGAGCAGTTCTTC
CDR3 protein: CSVEDRQAHNEQFF
clone size: .
V gene: TRBV29-1
J gene: TRBJ2-1
D gene: .

CDR3 DNA: TGCGCCAGCAGCTTGGGACTAGCGGACACCGGGGAGCTGTTTTTT
CDR3 protein: CASSLGLADTGELFF
clone size: .
V gene: TRBV5-1
J gene: TRBJ2-2
D gene: TRBD2

CDR3 DNA: TGTGCCAGCAGCGTAGGGGCCCTGTACAATGAGCAGTTCTTC
CDR3 protein: CASSVGALYNEQFF
clone size: .
V gene: TRBV9
J gene: TRBJ2-1
D gene: .

CDR3 DNA: TGTGCCAGCATGACAGGGGGGACCTACGAGCAGTACTTC
CDR3 protein: CASMTGGTYEQYF
clone size: once
V gene: TRBV27
J gene: TRBJ2-7
D gene: TRBD1

CDR3 DNA: TGTGCCAGCAGTCCGACGGGGGGTCACAACTACGAGCAGTACTTC
CDR3 protein: CASSPTGGHNYEQYF
clone size: .
V gene: TRBV25-1
J gene: TRBJ2-7
D gene: TRBD2

CDR3 DNA: TGTGCCAGCAGCCCCCGCTCGACGGGGGAAAAACTGTTTTTT
CDR3 protein: CASSPRSTGEKLFF
clone size: .
V gene: TRBV5-4
J gene: TRBJ1-4
D gene: .

CDR3 DNA: TGTGCCTGGAGTGTACCCACCCCAGGGGGCACCACTGAAGCTTTCTTT
CDR3 protein: CAWSVPTPGGTTEAFF
clone size: .
V gene: TRBV30
J gene: TRBJ1-1
D gene: TRBD1

CDR3 DNA: TGCGCCAGCAGCTTGTCGCTAATGAACACTGAAGCTTTCTTT
CDR3 protein: CASSLSLMNTEAFF
clone size: .
V gene: TRBV5-1
J gene: TRBJ1-1
D gene: .

CDR3 DNA: TGTGCCAGCAGTCCCCGGGAACAGAGGAACACTGAAGCTTTCTTT
CDR3 protein: CASSPREQRNTEAFF
clone size: .
V gene: TRBV28
J gene: TRBJ1-1
D gene: .

CDR3 DNA: TGTGCCAGCTCACCACTAGGGGTAGAGACCCAGTACTTC
CDR3 protein: CASSPLGVETQYF
clone size: .
V gene: TRBV18
J gene: TRBJ2-5
D gene: .

CDR3 DNA: TGTGCCAGCAGCTTGGCAAGGATTCAGGCAACTAATGAAAAACTGTTTTTT
CDR3 protein: CASSLARIQATNEKLFF
clone size: .
V gene: TRBV5-6
J gene: TRBJ1-4
D gene: .

CDR3 DNA: TGTGCCAGCAGTAAAACAGGGGGTGAGCAAGAGACCCAGTACTTC
CDR3 protein: CASSKTGGEQETQYF
clone size: once
V gene: TRBV5-6
J gene: TRBJ2-5
D gene: TRBD1

CDR3 DNA: TGTGCCAGCAGCTTAAACCCTTACCGGCGGGAGACCCAGTACTTC
CDR3 protein: CASSLNPYRRETQYF
clone size: once
V gene: TRBV7-8
J gene: TRBJ2-5
D gene: .

CDR3 DNA: TGTGCCAGCAGCTACCGACAGGGGAGGAGCACAGATACGCAGTATTTT
CDR3 protein: CASSYRQGRSTDTQYF
clone size: .
V gene: TRBV5-6
J gene: TRBJ2-3
D gene: TRBD1

CDR3 DNA: TGTGCCAGCAGTTTAGGGGGGGCCCTTTACCTGTTTTTT
CDR3 protein: CASSLGGALYLFF
clone size: .
V gene: TRBV28
J gene: TRBJ1-4
D gene: .

CDR3 DNA: TGTGCCAGCAGCTCCGCGGGGGACAGGGGTGAAAAACTGTTTTTT
CDR3 protein: CASSSAGDRGEKLFF
clone size: .
V gene: TRBV11-2
J gene: TRBJ1-4
D gene: TRBD1

CDR3 DNA: TGCACCAGCAGCCAGGGTTCTTCGGGACAGGGGGCTACTGAAGCTTTCTTT
CDR3 protein: CTSSQGSSGQGATEAFF
clone size: .
V gene: TRBV1
J gene: TRBJ1-1
D gene: .

CDR3 DNA: TGTGCCAGCATTTCCGGGACTAGCGGCCCCTACGAGCAGTACTTC
CDR3 protein: CASISGTSGPYEQYF
clone size: .
V gene: TRBV6-5
J gene: TRBJ2-7
D gene: TRBD2

CDR3 DNA: TGTGCCATCAGTGAGGGACAGGGAGCTTTCTTT
CDR3 protein: CAISEGQGAFF
clone size: .
V gene: TRBV10-3
J gene: TRBJ1-1
D gene: TRBD1